The 9 T cell receptor beta chains below come from one sample, sequenced in a study of CD8+ T cells in alopecia areata. cDNA serving as the sequencing template came from extracted, reverse transcribed RNA. Libraries were prepared by immunoSEQ multiplex PCR; TCRdb keeps only in-frame clonotypes and omits some of them. The table lists some 160,000 clones, more than 55% of them singletons. The sample taken for sequencing was CD8+ T cells sorted from blood. These receptors were obtained from a human donor in good health.

V gene TRBV27 combines with J gene TRBJ2-6; possibly TRBD2 for D (6 bases). The germline V and J ends were trimmed by 0 bases and 0 bases, with 9 bases remaining between them. The CDR3 is 17 amino acids. Germline V gene lookup returns CDR1 MNHEY and CDR2 SMNVEV (reference sequence). CDR3 sequence reads: CASSLSWGDSGANVLTF. The CDR3 bases are TGTGCCAGCAGTTTATCGTGGGGGGACTCTGGGGCCAACGTCCTGACTTTC.

V usage is TRBV7-9 and J usage is TRBJ2-7, with a weak D call TRBD2 (7 bases). This CDR3 has 12 residues. V gave up 9 bases and J gave up 6 bases, with 15 bases separating them. Germline CDR1 and CDR2: SEHNR and FQNEAQ (reference sequence). The CDR3 loop reads CASCRGASEQYF. CDR3 nucleotide sequence: TGTGCCAGTTGCCGGGGGGCGAGCGAGCAGTACTTC.

The chain carries TRBV7-9 and TRBJ2-7; 10 positions match TRBD1. Trimming removed 5 bases from V and 7 bases from J; junction bases left unmatched: 17. This CDR3 spans 17 amino acids. Germline V CDR1 and CDR2: SEHNR, FQNEAQ (reference sequence). CDR3 amino acids: CASSLSPGTGDPGEQYF. Written as DNA, the CDR3 is TGTGCCAGCAGCCTAAGCCCGGGGACAGGGGACCCTGGTGAGCAGTACTTC. Complete variable domain (other parts from reference TRBV7-9 and TRBJ2-7): DTGVSQNPRHKITKRGQNVTFRCDPISEHNRLYWYRQTLGQGPEFLTYFQNEAQLEKSRLLSDRFSAERPKGSFSTLEIQRTEQGDSAMYLCASSLSPGTGDPGEQYFGPGTRLTVT.

In DNA, the CDR3 is TGTGCCTGGAGTGTTTATAATCTCTATGGCTACACCTTC. Residues: CAWSVYNLYGYTF. This chain connects TRBV30 to TRBJ1-2; D gene ambiguous. The ends were cut back, 0 bases at V and 4 bases at J, with 9 bases in the middle. The length of the CDR3 is 13 residues. Germline CDR1 GTSNPN, CDR2 SVGIG (reference sequence).

This chain uses TRBV6-4 with TRBJ1-5; D ambiguous. The germline V gene has CDR1 MRHNA and CDR2 SNTAGT. The CDR3 totals 13 residues. V was cut by 10 bases and J by 7 bases, with 17 bases left in between. The CDR3 DNA reads as TGTGCCACCAGCCCCCATTCTGGCCAGCCCCAGCATTTT. Translated: CATSPHSGQPQHF.

This clone was found a few times. The chain is built from TRBV10-3 and TRBJ2-1, with D tentatively TRBD2 (6 bases). The germline CDR1 and CDR2 sequences are ENHRY and SYGVKD. The CDR3 sequence is 14 residues long. Trimming took 1 base from V and 5 from J, leaving 9 bases between them. The CDR3 DNA reads TGTGCCATCAGTGAGTTTGTAGCGGACAATGAGCAGTTCTTC. It yields the protein CAISEFVADNEQFF.

The CDR3 loop is CSVESSYNEQFF. In nucleotides, the CDR3 is TGCAGCGTTGAATCAAGCTACAATGAGCAGTTCTTC. V is TRBV29-1 and J is TRBJ2-1; no definite D call. CDR1 and CDR2 (germline): SQVTM, ANQGSEA. The germline V and J ends were trimmed by 2 bases and 3 bases, with 5 bases remaining between them. The CDR3 consists of 12 residues.

This clone was seen only a few times. CDR3 nucleotides: TGTGCCAGTAGTCCGGACAGCTACAATCAGCCCCAGCATTTT. Translation: CASSPDSYNQPQHF. This chain joins TRBV19 and TRBJ1-5; weak D call: TRBD1 (6 bases). CDR1 LNHDA and CDR2 SQIVND come from the germline V gene (reference sequence). The V gene lost 5 bases and the J gene lost 3 bases, with 11 bases spanning the gap. The CDR3 loop spans 14 amino acids.

In this sample, this clone turned up a few times. This chain connects TRBV28 to TRBJ2-2, with 7 bases lining up with TRBD1. The trim removed 6 bases at V and 1 base at J, leaving 5 bases unmatched. The germline CDR1 and CDR2 sequences are MDHEN and SYDVKM. This CDR3 is 15 amino acids long. CDR3 in amino acids: CASRPRTGNTGELFF. The CDR3 nucleotides read TGTGCCAGCAGACCTCGGACAGGGAACACCGGGGAGCTGTTTTTT.